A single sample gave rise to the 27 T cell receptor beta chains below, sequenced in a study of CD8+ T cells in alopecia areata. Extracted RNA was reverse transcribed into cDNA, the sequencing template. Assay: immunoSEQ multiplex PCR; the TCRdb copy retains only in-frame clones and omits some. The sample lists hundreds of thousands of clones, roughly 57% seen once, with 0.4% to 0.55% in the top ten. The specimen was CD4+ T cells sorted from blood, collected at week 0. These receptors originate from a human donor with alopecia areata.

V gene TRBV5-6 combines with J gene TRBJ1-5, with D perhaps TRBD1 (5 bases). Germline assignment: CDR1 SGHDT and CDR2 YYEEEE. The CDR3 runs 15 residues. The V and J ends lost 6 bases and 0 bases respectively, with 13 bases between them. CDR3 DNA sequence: TGTGCCAGCAACAAAGCGACAGTTAGCAATCAGCCCCAGCATTTT. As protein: CASNKATVSNQPQHF.

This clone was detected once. The CDR3 protein is CATSRGQGASNQPQHF. The CDR3 DNA is TGTGCCACCAGCAGAGGACAGGGGGCGAGCAATCAGCCCCAGCATTTT. The V gene is TRBV15, the J gene TRBJ1-5; TRBD1 matches at 10 bases. Unmatched junction bases numbered 1, after V lost 1 base and J lost 1 base. The CDR3 consists of 16 residues. Germline CDR1 is LNHNV and CDR2 is YYDKDF (reference sequence).

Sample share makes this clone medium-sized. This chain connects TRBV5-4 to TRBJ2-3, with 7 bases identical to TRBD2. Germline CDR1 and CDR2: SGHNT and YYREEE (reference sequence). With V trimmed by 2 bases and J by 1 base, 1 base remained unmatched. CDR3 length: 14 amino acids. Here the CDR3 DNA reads TGTGCCAGCAGCTTAGCGGGGCGCACAGATACGCAGTATTTT. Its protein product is CASSLAGRTDTQYF. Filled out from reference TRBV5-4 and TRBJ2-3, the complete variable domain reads ETGVTQSPTHLIKTRGQQVTLRCSSQSGHNTVSWYQQALGQGPQFIFQYYREEENGRGNFPPRFSGLQFPNYSSELNVNALELDDSALYLCASSLAGRTDTQYFGPGTRLTVL.

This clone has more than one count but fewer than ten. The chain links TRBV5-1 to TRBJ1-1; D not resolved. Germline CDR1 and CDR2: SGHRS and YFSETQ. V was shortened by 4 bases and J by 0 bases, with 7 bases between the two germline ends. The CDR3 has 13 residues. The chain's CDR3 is CASSAQVNTEAFF. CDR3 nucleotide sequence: TGCGCCAGCAGCGCTCAGGTGAACACTGAAGCTTTCTTT.

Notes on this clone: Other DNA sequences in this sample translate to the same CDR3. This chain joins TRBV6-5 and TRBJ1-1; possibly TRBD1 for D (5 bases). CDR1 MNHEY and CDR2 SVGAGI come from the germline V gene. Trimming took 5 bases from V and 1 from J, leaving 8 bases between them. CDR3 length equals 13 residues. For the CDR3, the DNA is TGTGCCAGCAGTAGTACAGGGAACACTGAAGCTTTCTTT. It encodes CASSSTGNTEAFF.

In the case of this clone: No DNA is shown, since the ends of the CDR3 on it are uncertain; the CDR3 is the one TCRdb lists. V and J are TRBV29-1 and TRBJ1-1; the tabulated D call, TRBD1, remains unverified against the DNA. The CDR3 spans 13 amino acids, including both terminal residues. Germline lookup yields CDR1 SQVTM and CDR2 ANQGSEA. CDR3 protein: CSVSLDRGTEAFF.

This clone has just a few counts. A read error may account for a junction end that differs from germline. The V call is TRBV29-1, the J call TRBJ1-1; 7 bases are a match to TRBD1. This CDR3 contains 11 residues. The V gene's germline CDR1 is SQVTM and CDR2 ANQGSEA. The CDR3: CSVEPTRDSSF. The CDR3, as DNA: TGCAGCGTTGAGCCCACTCGGGACAGTTCGTTT.

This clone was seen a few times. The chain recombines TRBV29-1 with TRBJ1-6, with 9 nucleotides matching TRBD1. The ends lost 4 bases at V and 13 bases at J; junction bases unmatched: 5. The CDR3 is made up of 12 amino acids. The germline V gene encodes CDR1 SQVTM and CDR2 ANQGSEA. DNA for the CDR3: TGCAGCGTTGGGGGACAGGGCGCCCCCCTCCACTTT. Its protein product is CSVGGQGAPLHF.

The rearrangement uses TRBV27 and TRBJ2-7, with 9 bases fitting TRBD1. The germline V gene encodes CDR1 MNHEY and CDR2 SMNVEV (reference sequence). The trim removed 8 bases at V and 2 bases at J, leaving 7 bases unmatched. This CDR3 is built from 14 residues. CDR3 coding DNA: TGTGCCAGCCGTACCAACAGGGGGCCCTACGAGCAGTACTTC. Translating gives CASRTNRGPYEQYF.

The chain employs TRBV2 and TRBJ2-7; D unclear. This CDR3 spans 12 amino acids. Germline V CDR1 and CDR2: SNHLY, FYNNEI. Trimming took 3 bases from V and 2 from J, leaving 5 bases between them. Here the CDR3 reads CASSEQAYEQYF. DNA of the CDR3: TGTGCCAGCAGTGAGCAGGCCTACGAGCAGTACTTC. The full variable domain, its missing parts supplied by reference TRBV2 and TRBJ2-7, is EPEVTQTPSHQVTQMGQEVILRCVPISNHLYFYWYRQILGQKVEFLVSFYNNEISEKSEIFDDQFSVERPDGSNFTLKIRSTKLEDSAMYFCASSEQAYEQYFGPGTRLTVT.

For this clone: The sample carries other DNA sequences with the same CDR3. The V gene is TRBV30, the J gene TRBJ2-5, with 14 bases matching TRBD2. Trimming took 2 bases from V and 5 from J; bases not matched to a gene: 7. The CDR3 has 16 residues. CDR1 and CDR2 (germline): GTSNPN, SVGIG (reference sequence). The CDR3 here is CAWSPGTSGRGETQYF. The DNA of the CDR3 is TGTGCCTGGAGTCCCGGGACTAGCGGGAGAGGGGAGACCCAGTACTTC.

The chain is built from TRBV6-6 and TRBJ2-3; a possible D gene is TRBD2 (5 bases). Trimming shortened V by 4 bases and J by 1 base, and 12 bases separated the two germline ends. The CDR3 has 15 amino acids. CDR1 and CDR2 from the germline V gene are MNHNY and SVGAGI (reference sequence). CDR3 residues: CASSFLNGGTDTQYF. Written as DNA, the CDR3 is TGTGCCAGCAGTTTCCTCAACGGGGGCACAGATACGCAGTATTTT.

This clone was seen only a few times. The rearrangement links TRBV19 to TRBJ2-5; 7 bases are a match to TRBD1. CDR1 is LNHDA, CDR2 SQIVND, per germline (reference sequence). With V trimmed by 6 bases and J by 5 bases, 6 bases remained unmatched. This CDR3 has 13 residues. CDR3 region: CASSTTGSETQYF. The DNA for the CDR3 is TGTGCCAGTAGCACGACAGGGTCCGAGACCCAGTACTTC.

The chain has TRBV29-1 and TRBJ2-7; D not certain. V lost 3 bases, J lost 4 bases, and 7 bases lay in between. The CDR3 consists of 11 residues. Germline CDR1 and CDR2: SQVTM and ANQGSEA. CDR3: CSVDLGYEQYF. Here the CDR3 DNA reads TGCAGCGTTGATTTGGGGTACGAGCAGTACTTC.

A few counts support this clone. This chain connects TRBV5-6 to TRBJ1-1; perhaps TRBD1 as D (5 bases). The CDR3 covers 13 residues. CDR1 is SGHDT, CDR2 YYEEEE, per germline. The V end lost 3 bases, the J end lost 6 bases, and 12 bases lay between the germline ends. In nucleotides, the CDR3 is TGTGCCAGCAGCTGGGAACAGGCCTCTGAAGCTTTCTTT. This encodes CASSWEQASEAFF.

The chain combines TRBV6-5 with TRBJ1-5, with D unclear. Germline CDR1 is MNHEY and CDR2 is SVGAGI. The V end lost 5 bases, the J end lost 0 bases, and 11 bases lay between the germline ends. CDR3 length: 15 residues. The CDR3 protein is CASSQTHDSNQPQHF. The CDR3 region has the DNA TGTGCCAGCAGTCAGACGCACGATAGCAATCAGCCCCAGCATTTT.

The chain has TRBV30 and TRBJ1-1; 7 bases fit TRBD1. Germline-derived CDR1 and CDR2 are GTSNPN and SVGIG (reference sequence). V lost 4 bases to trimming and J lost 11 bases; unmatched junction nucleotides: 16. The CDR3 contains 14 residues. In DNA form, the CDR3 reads TGTGCCTGGACTCCGACAGGGCCGTTGGGGGAGGCTTTCTTT. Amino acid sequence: CAWTPTGPLGEAFF.

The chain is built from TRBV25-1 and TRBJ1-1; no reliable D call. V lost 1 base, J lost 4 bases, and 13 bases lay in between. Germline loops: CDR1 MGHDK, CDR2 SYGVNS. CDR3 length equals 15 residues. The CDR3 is CASSELRGIVTEAFF. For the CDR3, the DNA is TGTGCCAGCAGTGAATTGCGGGGAATAGTCACTGAAGCTTTCTTT.

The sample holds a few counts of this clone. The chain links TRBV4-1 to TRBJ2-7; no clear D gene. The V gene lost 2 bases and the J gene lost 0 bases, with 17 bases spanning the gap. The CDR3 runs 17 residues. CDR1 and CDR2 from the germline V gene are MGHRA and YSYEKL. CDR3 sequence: CASSQPAGPMSSYEQYF. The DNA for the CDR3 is TGCGCCAGCAGCCAACCCGCCGGGCCGATGAGCTCCTACGAGCAGTACTTC.

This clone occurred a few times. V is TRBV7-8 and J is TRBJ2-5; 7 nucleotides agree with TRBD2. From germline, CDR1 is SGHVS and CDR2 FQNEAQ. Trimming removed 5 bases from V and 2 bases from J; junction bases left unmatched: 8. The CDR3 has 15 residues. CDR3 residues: CASSPGTIKQETQYF. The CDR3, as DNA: TGTGCCAGCAGCCCCGGGACTATTAAACAAGAGACCCAGTACTTC.

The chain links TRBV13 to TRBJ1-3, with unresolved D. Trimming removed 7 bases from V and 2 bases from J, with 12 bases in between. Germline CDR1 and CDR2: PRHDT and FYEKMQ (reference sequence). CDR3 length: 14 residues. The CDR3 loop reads CASTQERAGNTIYF. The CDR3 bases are TGTGCCAGCACCCAGGAGAGGGCTGGAAACACCATATATTTT.

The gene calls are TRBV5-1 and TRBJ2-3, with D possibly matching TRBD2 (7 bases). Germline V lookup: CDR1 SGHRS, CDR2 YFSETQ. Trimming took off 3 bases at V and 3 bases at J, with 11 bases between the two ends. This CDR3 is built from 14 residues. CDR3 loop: CASSSGGDTDTQYF. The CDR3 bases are TGCGCCAGCAGCTCGGGGGGCGATACAGATACGCAGTATTTT. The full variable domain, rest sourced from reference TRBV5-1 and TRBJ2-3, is KAGVTQTPRYLIKTRGQQVTLSCSPISGHRSVSWYQQTPGQGLQFLFEYFSETQRNKGNFPGRFSGRQFSNSRSEMNVSTLELGDSALYLCASSSGGDTDTQYFGPGTRLTVL.

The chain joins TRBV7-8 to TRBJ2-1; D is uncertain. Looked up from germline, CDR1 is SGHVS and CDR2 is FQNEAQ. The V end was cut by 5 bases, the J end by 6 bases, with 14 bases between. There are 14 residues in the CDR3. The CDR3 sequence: CASSPGRTSNEQFF. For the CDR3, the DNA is TGTGCCAGCAGCCCCGGGCGGACGAGCAATGAGCAGTTCTTC.

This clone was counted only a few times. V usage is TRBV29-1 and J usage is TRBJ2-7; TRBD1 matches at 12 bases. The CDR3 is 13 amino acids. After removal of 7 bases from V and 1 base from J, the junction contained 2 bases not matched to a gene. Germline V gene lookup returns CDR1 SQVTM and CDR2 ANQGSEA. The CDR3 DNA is TGCAGCGCGGGACAGGGGGCTTCCTACGAGCAGTACTTC. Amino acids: CSAGQGASYEQYF.

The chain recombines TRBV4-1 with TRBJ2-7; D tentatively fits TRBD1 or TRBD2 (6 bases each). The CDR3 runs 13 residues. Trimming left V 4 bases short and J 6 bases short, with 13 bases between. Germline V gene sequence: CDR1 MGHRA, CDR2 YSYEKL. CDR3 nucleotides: TGCGCCAGCAGCCGTCCGGGGGCTGTCGAGCAGTACTTC. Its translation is CASSRPGAVEQYF.

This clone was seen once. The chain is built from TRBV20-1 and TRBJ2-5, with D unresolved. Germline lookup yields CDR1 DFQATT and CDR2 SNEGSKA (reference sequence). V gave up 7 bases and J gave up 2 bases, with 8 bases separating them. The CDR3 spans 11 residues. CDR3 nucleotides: TGCAGTGTTCTCTATCAAGAGACCCAGTACTTC. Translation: CSVLYQETQYF.

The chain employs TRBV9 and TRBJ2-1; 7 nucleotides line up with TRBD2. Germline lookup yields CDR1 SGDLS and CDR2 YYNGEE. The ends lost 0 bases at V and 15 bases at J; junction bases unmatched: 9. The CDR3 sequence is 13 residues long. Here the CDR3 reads CASSVDLREGPFF. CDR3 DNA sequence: TGTGCCAGCAGCGTAGATCTGAGGGAGGGACCGTTCTTC. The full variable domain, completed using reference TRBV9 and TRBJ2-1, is DSGVTQTPKHLITATGQRVTLRCSPRSGDLSVYWYQQSLDQGLQFLIQYYNGEERAKGNILERFSAQQFPDLHSELNLSSLELGDSALYFCASSVDLREGPFFGPGTRLTVL.